This TCR beta chain appears in the sequencing data of a study of cytomegalovirus exposure and HLA in healthy donors. Findings and limits, study-wide: The sole available immune exposure information was CMV serostatus. A highly shared variant cluster was judged a likely technical artifact. Association of fewer than 20,000 TCR beta sequences with HLA alleles was found at 0.05 false discovery rate in a later analysis.

Concerning this clone itself: Its antigen remains unknown.

Germline CDR1 reads SGHRS; CDR2 reads YFSETQ. V shed 4 bases and J shed 7 bases, with 20 bases lying between them. CDR3 length: 16 residues. It was with 60 Vbeta and 13 Jbeta primers that the PCR ran. The table came from immunoSEQ multiplex PCR; TCRdb's copy has only in-frame clones and leaves some out. The data show about 19,000 clones, roughly four fifths seen once. This receptor was identified in a human donor in good health. This rearrangement joins TRBV5-1 to TRBJ1-4, with D possibly TRBD1 on 6 matching bases. The sequenced material came from PBMCs. CDR3 sequence (DNA): TGCGCCAGCAGCCTCGCCGGACAGAATTGGGGTGAAAAACTGTTTTTT. This codes for CASSLAGQNWGEKLFF.